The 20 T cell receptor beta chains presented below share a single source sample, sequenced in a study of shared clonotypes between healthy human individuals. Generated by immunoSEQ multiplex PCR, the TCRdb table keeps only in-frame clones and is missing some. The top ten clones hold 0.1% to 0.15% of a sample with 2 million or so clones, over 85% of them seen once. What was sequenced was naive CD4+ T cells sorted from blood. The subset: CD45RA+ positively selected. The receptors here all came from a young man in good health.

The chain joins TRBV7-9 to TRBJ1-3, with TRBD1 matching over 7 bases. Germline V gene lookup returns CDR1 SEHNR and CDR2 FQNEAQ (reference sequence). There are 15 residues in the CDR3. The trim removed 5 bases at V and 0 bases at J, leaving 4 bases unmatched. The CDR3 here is CASSLYRGSGNTIYF. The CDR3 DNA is TGTGCCAGCAGCCTCTACAGGGGCTCTGGAAACACCATATATTTT. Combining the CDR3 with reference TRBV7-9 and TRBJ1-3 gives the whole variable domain DTGVSQNPRHKITKRGQNVTFRCDPISEHNRLYWYRQTLGQGPEFLTYFQNEAQLEKSRLLSDRFSAERPKGSFSTLEIQRTEQGDSAMYLCASSLYRGSGNTIYFGEGSWLTVV.

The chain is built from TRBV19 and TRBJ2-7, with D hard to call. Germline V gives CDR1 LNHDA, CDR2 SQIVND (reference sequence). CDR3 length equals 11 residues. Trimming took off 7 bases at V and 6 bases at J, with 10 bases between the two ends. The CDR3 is CASMGSGEQYF. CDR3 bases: TGTGCCAGTATGGGGTCGGGCGAGCAGTACTTC.

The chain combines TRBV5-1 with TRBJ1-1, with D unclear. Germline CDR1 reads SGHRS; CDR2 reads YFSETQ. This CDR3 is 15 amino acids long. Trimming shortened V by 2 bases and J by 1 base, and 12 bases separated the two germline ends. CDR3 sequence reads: CASSFGGNGNTEAFF. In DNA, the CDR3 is TGCGCCAGCAGCTTTGGCGGGAACGGGAACACTGAAGCTTTCTTT.

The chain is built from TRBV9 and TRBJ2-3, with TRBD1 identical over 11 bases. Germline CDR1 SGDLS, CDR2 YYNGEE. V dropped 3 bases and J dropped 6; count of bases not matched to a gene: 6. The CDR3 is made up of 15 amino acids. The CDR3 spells CASSAGQGGMDTQYF. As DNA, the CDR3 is TGTGCCAGCAGCGCGGGACAGGGGGGAATGGATACGCAGTATTTT.

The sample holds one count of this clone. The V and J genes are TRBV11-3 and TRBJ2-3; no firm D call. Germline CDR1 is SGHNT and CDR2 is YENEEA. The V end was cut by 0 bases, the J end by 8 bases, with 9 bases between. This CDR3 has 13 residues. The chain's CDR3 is CASSLEGRLTQYF. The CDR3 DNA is TGTGCCAGCAGCTTAGAGGGCCGACTTACGCAGTATTTT.

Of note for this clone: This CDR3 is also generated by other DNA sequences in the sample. The CDR3 region is CASSSTGSYEQYF. In nucleotides, the CDR3 is TGCGCCAGCAGCTCGACAGGATCCTACGAGCAGTACTTC. This chain uses TRBV5-1 with TRBJ2-7; D may be TRBD1 (6 bases). V lost 3 bases to trimming and J lost 1 base, with 8 bases between them. From germline, CDR1 is SGHRS and CDR2 YFSETQ. The CDR3 runs to 13 residues.

In nucleotides, the CDR3 is TGTGCCAGCAACAACGGGGGGTCAGGACAGCCCCAGCATTTT. Translated: CASNNGGSGQPQHF. The chain couples TRBV2 to TRBJ1-5, with TRBD1 as a possible D gene (5 bases). CDR3 size: 14 residues. Trimming took off 7 bases at V and 7 bases at J, with 17 bases between the two ends. CDR1 SNHLY and CDR2 FYNNEI come from the germline V gene.

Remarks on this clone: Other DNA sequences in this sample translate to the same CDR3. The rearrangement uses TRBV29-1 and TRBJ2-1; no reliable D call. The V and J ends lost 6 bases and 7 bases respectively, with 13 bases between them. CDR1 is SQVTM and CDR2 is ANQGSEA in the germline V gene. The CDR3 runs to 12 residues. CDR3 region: CSVGIGGNEQFF. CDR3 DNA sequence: TGCAGCGTCGGAATCGGCGGTAATGAGCAGTTCTTC.

The CDR3 reads CASSLVAGVEQYF. Here the CDR3 DNA reads TGTGCCAGCAGCTTGGTAGCGGGAGTGGAGCAGTACTTC. The rearrangement joins TRBV7-2 to TRBJ2-7; 9 bases are a match to TRBD2. The CDR3 length is 13 residues. CDR1 and CDR2 from the germline V gene are SGHTA and FQGNSA. The ends lost 3 bases at V and 7 bases at J; junction bases unmatched: 4.

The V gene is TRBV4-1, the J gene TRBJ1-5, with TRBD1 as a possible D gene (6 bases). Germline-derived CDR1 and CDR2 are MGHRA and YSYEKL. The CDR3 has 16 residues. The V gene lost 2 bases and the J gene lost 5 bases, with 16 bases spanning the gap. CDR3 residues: CASSQLQQGSDQPQHF. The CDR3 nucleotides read TGCGCCAGCAGCCAACTACAACAGGGTAGTGATCAGCCCCAGCATTTT.

The CDR3 DNA is TGTGCCAGCAGCTCCGAGTTCACAGATACGCAGTATTTT. It specifies CASSSEFTDTQYF. The rearrangement uses TRBV7-6 and TRBJ2-3, with D unresolved. The germline V gene encodes CDR1 SGHVS and CDR2 FNYEAQ. This CDR3 is 13 amino acids long. Trimming pared 4 bases from V and 2 bases from J, leaving 7 bases between.

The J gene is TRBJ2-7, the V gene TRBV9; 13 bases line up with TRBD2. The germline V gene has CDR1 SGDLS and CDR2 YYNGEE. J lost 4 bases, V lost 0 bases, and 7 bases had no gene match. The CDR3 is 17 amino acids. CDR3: CASSVGRRTSGSYEQYF. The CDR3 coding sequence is TGTGCCAGCAGCGTAGGACGACGGACTAGCGGGAGTTACGAGCAGTACTTC.

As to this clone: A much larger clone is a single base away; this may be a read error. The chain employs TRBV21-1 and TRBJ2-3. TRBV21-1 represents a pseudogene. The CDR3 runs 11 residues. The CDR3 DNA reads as TGTGCCAGCAGCCCCACAGATACGCAGTATTTT. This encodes CASSPTDTQYF.

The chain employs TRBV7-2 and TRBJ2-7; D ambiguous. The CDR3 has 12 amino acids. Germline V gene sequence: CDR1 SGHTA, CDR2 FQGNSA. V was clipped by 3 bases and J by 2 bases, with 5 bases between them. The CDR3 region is CASSLETYEQYF. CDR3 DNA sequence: TGTGCCAGCAGCTTGGAGACCTACGAGCAGTACTTC.

DNA for the CDR3: TGTGCCAGCAGCCCTGGGACAGCTAAAAACATTCAGTACTTC. The encoded protein is CASSPGTAKNIQYF. The chain is built from TRBV7-8 and TRBJ2-4; TRBD1 matches at 7 bases. CDR1 and CDR2 from the germline V gene are SGHVS and FQNEAQ. Trimming took 5 bases from V and 4 from J; bases not matched to a gene: 5. The CDR3 consists of 14 residues. Based on the CDR3 plus reference TRBV7-8 and TRBJ2-4, the full variable domain is GAGVSQSPRYKVAKRGQDVALRCDPISGHVSLFWYQQALGQGPEFLTYFQNEAQLDKSGLPSDRFFAERPEGSVSTLKIQRTQQEDSAVYLCASSPGTAKNIQYFGAGTRLSVL.

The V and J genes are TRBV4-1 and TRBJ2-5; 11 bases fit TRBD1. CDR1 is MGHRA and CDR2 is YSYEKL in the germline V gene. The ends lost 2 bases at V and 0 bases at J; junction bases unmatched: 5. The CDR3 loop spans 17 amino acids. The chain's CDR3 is CASSQYGDRGYQETQYF. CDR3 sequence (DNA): TGCGCCAGCAGCCAATATGGGGACAGGGGGTACCAAGAGACCCAGTACTTC.

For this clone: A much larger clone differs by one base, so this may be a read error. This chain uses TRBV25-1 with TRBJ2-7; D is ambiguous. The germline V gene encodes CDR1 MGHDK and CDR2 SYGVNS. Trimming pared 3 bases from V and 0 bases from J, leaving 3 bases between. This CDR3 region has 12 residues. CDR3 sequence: CASSDSSYEQYF. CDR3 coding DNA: TGTGCCAGCAGTGACAGCTCCTACGAGCAGTACTTC.

The CDR3 reads CASSSGPPSPLHF. CDR3 bases: TGCGCCAGCAGTTCCGGGCCCCCTTCACCCCTCCACTTT. The chain carries TRBV5-1 and TRBJ1-6, with D uncertain. This CDR3 has 13 residues. Trimming removed 5 bases from V and 9 bases from J, with 12 bases in between. Germline loops: CDR1 SGHRS, CDR2 YFSETQ.

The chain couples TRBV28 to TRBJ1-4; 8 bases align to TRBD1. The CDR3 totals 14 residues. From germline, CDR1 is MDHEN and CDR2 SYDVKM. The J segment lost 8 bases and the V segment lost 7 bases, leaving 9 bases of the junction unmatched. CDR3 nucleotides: TGTGCCAGCACTTACGGGAACAGGGGGGAAAAACTGTTTTTT. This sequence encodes CASTYGNRGEKLFF.

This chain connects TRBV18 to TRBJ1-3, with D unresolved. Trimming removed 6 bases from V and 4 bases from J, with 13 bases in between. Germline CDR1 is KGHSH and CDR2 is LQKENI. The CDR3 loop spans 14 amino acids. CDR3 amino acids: CASSRTRVGNTIYF. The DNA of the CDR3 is TGTGCCAGCTCGCGCACACGGGTAGGAAACACCATATATTTT. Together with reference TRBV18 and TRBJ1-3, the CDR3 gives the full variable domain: NAGVMQNPRHLVRRRGQEARLRCSPMKGHSHVYWYRQLPEEGLKFMVYLQKENIIDESGMPKERFSAEFPKEGPSILRIQQVVRGDSAAYFCASSRTRVGNTIYFGEGSWLTVV.